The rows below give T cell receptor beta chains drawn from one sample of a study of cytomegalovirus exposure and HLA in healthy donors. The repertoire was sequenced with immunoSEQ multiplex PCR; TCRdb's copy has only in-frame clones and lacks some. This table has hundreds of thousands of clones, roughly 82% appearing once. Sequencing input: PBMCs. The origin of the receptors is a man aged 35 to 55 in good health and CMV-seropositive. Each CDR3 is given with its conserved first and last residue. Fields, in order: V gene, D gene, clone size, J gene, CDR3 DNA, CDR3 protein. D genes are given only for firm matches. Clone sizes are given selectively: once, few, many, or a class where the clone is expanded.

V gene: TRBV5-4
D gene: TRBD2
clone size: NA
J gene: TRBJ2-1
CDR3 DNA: TGTGCCAGCAGCTTCAAACTAGCGGGAGTCGGAGGTGAGCAGTTCTTC
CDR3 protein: CASSFKLAGVGGEQFF

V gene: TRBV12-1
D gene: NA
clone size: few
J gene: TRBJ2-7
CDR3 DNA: TGTGCCAGCAGCAAAGCTGTGGACGAGCAGTACTTC
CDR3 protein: CASSKAVDEQYF

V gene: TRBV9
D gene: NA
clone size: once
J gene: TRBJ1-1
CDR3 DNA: TGTGCCAGCAGCGTAGATCAGGGGAACACTGAAGCTTTCTTT
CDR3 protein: CASSVDQGNTEAFF

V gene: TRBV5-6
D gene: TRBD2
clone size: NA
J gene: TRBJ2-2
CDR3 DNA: TGTGCCAGCAGCTCTGGGGTGACTAGCGGGGCGAACACCGGGGAGCTGTTTTTT
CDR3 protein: CASSSGVTSGANTGELFF

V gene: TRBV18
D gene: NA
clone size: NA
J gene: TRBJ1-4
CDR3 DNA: TGTGCCAGCTCACCTGCGGGAGCAACTAATGAAAAACTGTTTTTT
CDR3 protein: CASSPAGATNEKLFF

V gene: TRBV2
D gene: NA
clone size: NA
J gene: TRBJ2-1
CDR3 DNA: TGTGCCAGCAGTGACGAGGCGGGACTTCGCAATGAGCAGTTCTTC
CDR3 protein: CASSDEAGLRNEQFF

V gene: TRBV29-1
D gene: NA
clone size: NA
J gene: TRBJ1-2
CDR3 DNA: TGCAGCGCCCCCCGGAGCAATGGCTACACCTTC
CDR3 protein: CSAPRSNGYTF

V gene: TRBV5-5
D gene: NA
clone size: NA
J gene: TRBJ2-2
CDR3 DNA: TGTGCCAGCAGCCCTAGGACATGGGGCACCGGGGAGCTGTTTTTT
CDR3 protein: CASSPRTWGTGELFF

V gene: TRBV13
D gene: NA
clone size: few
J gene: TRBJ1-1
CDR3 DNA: TGTGCCAGCAGCCAGGGCGGGTGGTGGGAGGTAGACACTGAAGCTTTCTTT
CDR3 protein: CASSQGGWWEVDTEAFF

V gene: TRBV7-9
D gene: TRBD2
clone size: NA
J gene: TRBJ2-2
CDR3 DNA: TGTGCCAGCAGCCCCCGACTAGCGGGAGGTCCTGGCGGGGAGCTGTTTTTT
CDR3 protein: CASSPRLAGGPGGELFF

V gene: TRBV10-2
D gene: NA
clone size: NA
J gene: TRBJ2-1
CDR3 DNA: TGCGCCACCATGAGAGCGGAGGGTAATGAGCAGTTCTTC
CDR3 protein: CATMRAEGNEQFF

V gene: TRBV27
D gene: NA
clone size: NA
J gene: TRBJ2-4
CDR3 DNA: TGTGCCAGCAGTTCCCTCCTAGCCAAAAACATTCAGTACTTC
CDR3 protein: CASSSLLAKNIQYF

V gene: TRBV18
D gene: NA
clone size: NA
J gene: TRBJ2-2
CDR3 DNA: TGTGCCAGCTCACCACTACCGGGACAACAGAACACCGGGGAGCTGTTTTTT
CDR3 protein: CASSPLPGQQNTGELFF

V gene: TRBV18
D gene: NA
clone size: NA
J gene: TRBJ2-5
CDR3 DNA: TGTGCCAGCTCACACGGGGAGACCCAGTACTTC
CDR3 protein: CASSHGETQYF

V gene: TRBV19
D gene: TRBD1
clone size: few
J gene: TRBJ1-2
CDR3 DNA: TGTGCCAGTAGTAGCCCAGGGGGCTCGGACTATGGCTACACCTTC
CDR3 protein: CASSSPGGSDYGYTF

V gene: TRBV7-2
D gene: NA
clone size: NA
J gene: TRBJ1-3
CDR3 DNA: TGTGCCAGCAGCTTAGACTCAGGGACTGGAAACACCATATATTTT
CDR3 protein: CASSLDSGTGNTIYF

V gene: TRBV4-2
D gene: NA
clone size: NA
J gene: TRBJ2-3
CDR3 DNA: TGTGCCAGCAGCCAATTGATTCAGCGGTCCACAGATACGCAGTATTTT
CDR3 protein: CASSQLIQRSTDTQYF

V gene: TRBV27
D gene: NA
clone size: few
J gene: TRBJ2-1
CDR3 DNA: TGTGCCAGCAGTTTAGGGCTTTACAATGAGCAGTTCTTC
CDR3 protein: CASSLGLYNEQFF